This TCR beta chain was sequenced during a study of CD8+ T cells in alopecia areata. Across the whole study: Among treated patients, oral tofacitinib was administered at 5 to 10 mg twice daily. Tofacitinib treatment spanned 6 to 18 months, with 6 months off drug afterward.

This CDR3 has 15 amino acids. The germline V and J ends were trimmed by 6 bases and 4 bases, with 18 bases remaining between them. The germline CDR1 and CDR2 sequences are LGHNA and YNFKEQ. About this clone: Its antigen is unidentified.

Following RNA extraction, reverse transcription yielded cDNA that acted as the sequencing template. TCRdb's table, derived via immunoSEQ multiplex PCR, lists solely in-frame clones and lacks some. This table holds hundreds of thousands of clones, 67% found once. Study-wide findings and caveats: Higher clonality than in normal scalp was seen in lesional scalp, especially alopecia totalis/universalis.

The sequence was collected from a human donor with alopecia areata. V is TRBV4-2 and J is TRBJ1-2, with D hard to call. Sequences were derived from CD4+ T cells sorted from blood, sampled at week 0. CDR3 in amino acids: CASSSPGSKGYGYTF. CDR3 nucleotide sequence: TGTGCCAGCAGTTCCCCCGGATCCAAGGGCTATGGCTACACCTTC.